This T cell receptor (beta chain) was sequenced for a study of beta chain features in type 1 diabetes. Background on the study: The study examined about 110,000,000 sorted cells across all samples. Study-level findings and limits: In these data, an HLA type influence on TCRB rearrangement remained unresolved.

Sort purity for all populations was recorded as exceeding 98%. J gave up 1 base and V 5 bases, and 3 bases lay outside the gene matches. Per the germline V gene, CDR1 is SNHLY and CDR2 is FYNNEI. This CDR3 has 14 residues. Sequencing targeted expressed TCRB transcripts, as all isolated RNA had been reverse transcribed. Data came from immunoSEQ multiplex PCR; TCRdb stores just in-frame clones and leaves some out. Here the sample spans approximately 250,000 clones, around 14% being singletons. As regards this clone: Its antigen is as yet unknown.

The chain has TRBV2 and TRBJ2-5, with 8 positions matching TRBD2. This receptor was obtained from a woman aged 40 to 49 in good health. Sequenced material: naive CD4+ T cells from blood. The CDR3 protein is CASSRSGAQETQYF. The CDR3 bases are TGTGCCAGCAGTCGTAGCGGGGCCCAAGAGACCCAGTACTTC.